Listed below are T cell receptor beta chains from one sample, sequenced in a study of control samples from healthy donors and cancer patients. Produced via immunoSEQ multiplex PCR; TCRdb's table is partial and in-frame only. The profile covers some 100,000 clones, with 79% appearing a single time and about 10% taken by the ten largest. Source material: blood. The origin of the receptors is a woman in her 30s in good health. CDR3s include the opening cysteine and the closing phenylalanine or tryptophan. D genes are given only for firm matches. Not every row has a clone size; where given, it reads once, few, many or a size class.

>.|TRBJ1-2|.|TRBV12-3/TRBV12-4
CASSLQQLYGYTF
TGTGCCAGCAGTTTGCAACAGCTCTATGGCTACACCTTC
>.|TRBJ1-3|.|TRBV30
CAWSQIGATIYF
TGTGCCTGGAGTCAGATCGGCGCCACCATATATTTT
>few|TRBJ2-3|TRBD2|TRBV11-2
CASSPRTSGGATDTQYF
TGTGCCAGCAGCCCCCGGACTAGCGGGGGGGCCACAGATACGCAGTATTTT
>.|TRBJ2-7|.|TRBV29-1
CSGRLGGEQYF
TGCAGCGGCCGACTCGGCGGCGAGCAGTACTTC
>few|TRBJ1-1|.|TRBV5-6
CASSLLERDTEAFF
TGTGCCAGCAGCTTGCTGGAGAGGGACACTGAAGCTTTCTTT
>.|TRBJ2-5|.|TRBV3-1/TRBV3-2
CARQEPQETQYF
TGTGCCAGACAGGAGCCCCAAGAGACCCAGTACTTC
>.|TRBJ2-1|.|TRBV5-1
CASSLVAELYNEQFF
TGCGCCAGCAGCTTGGTGGCTGAACTATACAATGAGCAGTTCTTC
>.|TRBJ2-2|.|TRBV7-8
CASSLRSPDLTGELFF
TGTGCCAGCAGCTTACGTTCTCCCGACCTCACCGGGGAGCTGTTTTTT
>.|TRBJ1-1|.|TRBV7-2
CASSLALGQAGNTEAFF
TGTGCCAGCAGCTTAGCCTTAGGGCAGGCTGGGAACACTGAAGCTTTCTTT
>.|TRBJ1-2|TRBD1|TRBV24-1
CATPPRDRGQEGYTF
TGTGCCACCCCCCCCCGGGACAGGGGGCAAGAGGGCTACACCTTC
>.|TRBJ1-1|TRBD1|TRBV5-4
CASSFRDRGAEAFF
TGTGCCAGCAGCTTCCGGGACAGGGGGGCTGAAGCTTTCTTT
>.|TRBJ2-2|.|TRBV24-1
CATSDFHFSVPGELFF
TGTGCCACCAGTGATTTCCACTTTAGCGTGCCCGGGGAGCTGTTTTTT
>.|TRBJ2-1|TRBD1|TRBV9
CASSSHLTGQDYNEQFF
TGTGCCAGCAGCTCCCACCTTACGGGACAGGACTACAATGAGCAGTTCTTC
>.|TRBJ1-2|.|TRBV2
CASSEATEYGYTF
TGTGCCAGCAGTGAAGCCACAGAATATGGCTACACCTTC
>.|TRBJ1-2|.|TRBV5-1
CASSLVPGERGYTF
TGCGCCAGCAGCTTGGTGCCAGGCGAAAGGGGCTACACCTTC
>.|TRBJ2-7|TRBD1|TRBV18
CASSQGALTRYEQYF
TGTGCCAGCTCCCAGGGGGCCCTAACCCGCTACGAGCAGTACTTC
>once|TRBJ1-4|TRBD1|TRBV11-2
CASSSGQGNEKLFF
TGTGCCAGCAGCTCCGGACAGGGGAATGAAAAACTGTTTTTT
>few|TRBJ2-2|TRBD2|TRBV2
CASSPAAGGRPGELFF
TGTGCCAGCAGCCCGGCAGCGGGGGGGCGACCCGGGGAGCTGTTTTTT
>.|TRBJ1-2|.|TRBV10-3
CAISESSGSLVYGYTF
TGTGCCATCAGTGAGTCGTCAGGGAGCCTAGTCTATGGCTACACCTTC
>.|TRBJ1-4|.|TRBV25-1
CASSDFGDWEKLFF
TGTGCCAGCAGTGATTTCGGGGATTGGGAAAAACTGTTTTTT
>.|TRBJ1-2|.|TRBV11-2
CASNPEENYGYTF
TGTGCCAGCAACCCGGAGGAAAACTATGGCTACACCTTC
>few|TRBJ2-1|.|TRBV7-7
CASSYGLGAYNEQFF
TGTGCCAGCAGCTACGGGCTGGGGGCCTACAATGAGCAGTTCTTC
>.|TRBJ2-2|TRBD1|TRBV5-1
CASSYTDRDRAAGELFF
TGCGCCAGCAGCTATACCGACCGGGACAGGGCGGCCGGGGAGCTGTTTTTT
>few|TRBJ2-1|.|TRBV7-9
CASSRTSISYNEQFF
TGTGCCAGCAGCCGGACGTCCATCTCCTACAATGAGCAGTTCTTC
>.|TRBJ1-5|TRBD1|TRBV10-3
CAISESDRVRQPQHF
TGTGCCATCAGTGAGTCGGACAGGGTACGACAGCCCCAGCATTTT
>once|TRBJ2-5|.|TRBV5-4
CASSPAGSRAETQYF
TGTGCCAGCAGCCCGGCGGGGTCGCGGGCGGAGACCCAGTACTTC
>.|TRBJ1-6|.|TRBV5-1
CASSPSPDLAPLHF
TGCGCCAGCAGCCCTTCCCCTGACTTGGCACCCCTCCACTTT
>.|TRBJ1-5|.|TRBV10-2
CASREPGYNQPQHF
TGCGCCAGCAGGGAACCAGGGTACAATCAGCCCCAGCATTTT
>.|TRBJ1-2|.|TRBV12-3/TRBV12-4
CASSSEFYGYTF
TGTGCCAGCAGTTCGGAGTTCTATGGCTACACCTTC
>.|TRBJ2-3|TRBD1|TRBV7-9
CASSLIAGGYTDTQYF
TGTGCCAGCAGCTTAATCGCAGGGGGCTACACAGATACGCAGTATTTT
>once|TRBJ2-6|TRBD1|TRBV7-2
CASSGRDRSSGANVLTF
TGTGCCAGCAGCGGCCGGGACAGGAGCTCTGGGGCCAACGTCCTGACTTTC
>once|TRBJ2-1|TRBD2|TRBV7-6
CASSSLSGGAGEQFF
TGTGCCAGCAGCTCTCTTAGCGGGGGGGCCGGTGAGCAGTTCTTC
>.|TRBJ2-2|.|TRBV9
CASSVLSTIRAPGELFF
TGTGCCAGCAGCGTACTTTCCACCATCAGGGCTCCCGGGGAGCTGTTTTTT
>few|TRBJ1-4|.|TRBV6-5
CASTGGGTVNEKLFF
TGTGCCAGCACCGGGGGAGGGACGGTTAATGAAAAACTGTTTTTT
>medium-sized|TRBJ1-2|TRBD1|TRBV14
CASSQKQGTYGYTF
TGTGCCAGCAGCCAAAAACAGGGGACCTATGGCTACACCTTC
>.|TRBJ2-3|TRBD2|TRBV9
CASSVAPAAGLEADTQYF
TGTGCCAGCAGCGTAGCACCAGCAGCGGGGCTGGAGGCAGATACGCAGTATTTT
>.|TRBJ2-7|.|TRBV6-5
CASHPPRGIYEQYF
TGTGCCAGTCACCCCCCCCGGGGGATATACGAGCAGTACTTC
>.|TRBJ1-2|.|TRBV6-2/TRBV6-3
CASSTGPGGYTF
TGTGCCAGCAGTACAGGCCCCGGTGGCTACACCTTC
>.|TRBJ1-1|TRBD1|TRBV9
CASSAGTGTNTEAFF
TGTGCCAGCAGCGCTGGGACAGGTACGAACACTGAAGCTTTCTTT
>.|TRBJ1-6|.|TRBV4-3
CASSQGQAVGSYNSPLHF
TGCGCCAGCAGCCAAGGACAGGCCGTTGGATCCTATAATTCACCCCTCCACTTT
>few|TRBJ1-1|.|TRBV30
CAWTWGANTEAFF
TGTGCCTGGACCTGGGGGGCAAACACTGAAGCTTTCTTT
>.|TRBJ2-4|.|TRBV29-1
CSVEVDRAGLAKNIQYF
TGCAGCGTTGAAGTCGACCGGGCAGGATTAGCCAAAAACATTCAGTACTTC
>.|TRBJ1-1|.|TRBV5-1
CASSDLTQNTEAFF
TGCGCCAGCAGCGACCTGACCCAAAACACTGAAGCTTTCTTT
>.|TRBJ2-2|TRBD1|TRBV18
CASSETGPSNTGELFF
TGTGCCAGCTCAGAGACAGGGCCCTCGAACACCGGGGAGCTGTTTTTT
>.|TRBJ1-2|.|TRBV19
CASSIGQAGYTF
TGTGCCAGTAGTATAGGGCAGGCTGGCTACACCTTC
>.|TRBJ1-1|.|TRBV25-1
CASSPTGNTEAFF
TGTGCCAGCAGCCCGACAGGGAACACTGAAGCTTTCTTT
>few|TRBJ2-3|.|TRBV14
CASSQEQAGTQYF
TGTGCCAGCAGCCAAGAGCAGGCGGGTACGCAGTATTTT
>few|TRBJ1-3|.|TRBV10-3
CAISERGVSGNTIYF
TGTGCCATCAGTGAAAGGGGGGTGTCTGGAAACACCATATATTTT